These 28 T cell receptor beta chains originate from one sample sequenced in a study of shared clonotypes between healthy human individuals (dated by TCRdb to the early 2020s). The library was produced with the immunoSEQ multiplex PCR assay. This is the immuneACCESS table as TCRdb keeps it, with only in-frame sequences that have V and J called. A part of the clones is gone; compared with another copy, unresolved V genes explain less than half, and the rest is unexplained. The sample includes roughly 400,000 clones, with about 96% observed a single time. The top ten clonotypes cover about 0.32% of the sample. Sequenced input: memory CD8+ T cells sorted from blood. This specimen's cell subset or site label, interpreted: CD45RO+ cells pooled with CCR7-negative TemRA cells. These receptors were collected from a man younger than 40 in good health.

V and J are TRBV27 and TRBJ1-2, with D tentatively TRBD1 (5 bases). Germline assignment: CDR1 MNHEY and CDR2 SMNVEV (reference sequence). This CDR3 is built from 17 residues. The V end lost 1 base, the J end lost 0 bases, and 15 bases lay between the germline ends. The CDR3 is CASSLFGDSYANYGYTF. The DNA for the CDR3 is TGTGCCAGCAGTTTATTTGGCGACAGCTATGCTAACTATGGCTACACCTTC.

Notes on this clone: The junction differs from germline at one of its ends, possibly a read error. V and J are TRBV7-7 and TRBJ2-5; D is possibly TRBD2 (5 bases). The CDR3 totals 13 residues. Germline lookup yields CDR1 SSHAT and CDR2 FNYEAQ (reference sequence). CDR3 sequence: CASSPDYQETQYF. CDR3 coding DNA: TGTGCTAGCAGCCCGGACTACCAAGAGACCCAGTACTTC.

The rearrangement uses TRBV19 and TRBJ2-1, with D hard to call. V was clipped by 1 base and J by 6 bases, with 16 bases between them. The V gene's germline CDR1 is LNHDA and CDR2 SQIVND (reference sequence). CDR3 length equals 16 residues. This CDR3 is CASSIVGRVSVNEQFF. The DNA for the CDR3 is TGTGCCAGTAGTATAGTAGGACGGGTTTCGGTCAATGAGCAGTTCTTC.

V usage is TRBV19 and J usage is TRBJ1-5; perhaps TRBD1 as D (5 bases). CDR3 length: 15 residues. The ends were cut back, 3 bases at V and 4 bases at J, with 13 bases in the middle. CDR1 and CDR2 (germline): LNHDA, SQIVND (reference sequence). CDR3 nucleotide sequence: TGTGCCAGTAGTATTGAAGGGACGGTAAATCAGCCCCAGCATTTT. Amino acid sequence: CASSIEGTVNQPQHF.

DNA for the CDR3: TGTGCCAGCAGCAACCCGCCCATGACAGATACGCAGTATTTT. Amino acids: CASSNPPMTDTQYF. V gene TRBV6-6 combines with J gene TRBJ2-3; D unresolved. Trimming stripped 6 bases from V and 3 bases from J, with 13 bases between. The CDR3 length is 14 residues. Germline V gene sequence: CDR1 MNHNY, CDR2 SVGAGI (reference sequence).

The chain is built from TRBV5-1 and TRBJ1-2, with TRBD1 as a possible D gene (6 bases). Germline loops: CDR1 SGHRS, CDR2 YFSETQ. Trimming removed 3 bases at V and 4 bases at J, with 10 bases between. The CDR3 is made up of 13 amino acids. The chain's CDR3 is CASSSSGVYGYTF. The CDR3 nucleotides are TGCGCCAGCAGCTCATCAGGGGTCTATGGCTACACCTTC. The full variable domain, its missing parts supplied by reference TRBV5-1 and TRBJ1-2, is KAGVTQTPRYLIKTRGQQVTLSCSPISGHRSVSWYQQTPGQGLQFLFEYFSETQRNKGNFPGRFSGRQFSNSRSEMNVSTLELGDSALYLCASSSSGVYGYTFGSGTRLTVV.

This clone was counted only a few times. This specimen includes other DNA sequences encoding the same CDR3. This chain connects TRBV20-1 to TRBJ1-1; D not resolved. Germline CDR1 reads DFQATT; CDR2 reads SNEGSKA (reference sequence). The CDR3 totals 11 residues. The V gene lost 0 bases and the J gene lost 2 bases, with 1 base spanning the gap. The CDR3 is CSARDNTEAFF. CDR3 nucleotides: TGCAGTGCTAGAGATAACACTGAAGCTTTCTTT.

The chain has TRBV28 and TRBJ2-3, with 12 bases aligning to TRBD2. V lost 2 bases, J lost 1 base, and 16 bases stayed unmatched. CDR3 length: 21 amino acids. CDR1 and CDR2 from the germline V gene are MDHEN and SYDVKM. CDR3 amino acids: CASSLGPPGLAGDQGTDTQYF. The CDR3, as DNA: TGTGCCAGCAGTTTAGGACCTCCGGGACTAGCGGGCGACCAAGGCACAGATACGCAGTATTTT.

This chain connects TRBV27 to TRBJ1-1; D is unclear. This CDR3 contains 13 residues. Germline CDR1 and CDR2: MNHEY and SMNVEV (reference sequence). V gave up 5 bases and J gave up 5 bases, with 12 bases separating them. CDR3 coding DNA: TGTGCCAGCAGTACAGACTGGCGTACTGAAGCTTTCTTT. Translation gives CASSTDWRTEAFF.

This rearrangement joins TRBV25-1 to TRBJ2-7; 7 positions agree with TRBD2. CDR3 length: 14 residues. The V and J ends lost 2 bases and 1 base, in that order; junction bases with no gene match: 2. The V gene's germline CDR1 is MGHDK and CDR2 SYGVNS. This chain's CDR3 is CASSELGGSYEQYF. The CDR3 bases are TGTGCCAGCAGTGAACTGGGGGGGTCCTACGAGCAGTACTTC.

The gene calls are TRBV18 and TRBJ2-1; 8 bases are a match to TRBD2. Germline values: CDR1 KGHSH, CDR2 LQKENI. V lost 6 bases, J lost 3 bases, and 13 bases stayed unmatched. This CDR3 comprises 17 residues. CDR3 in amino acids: CASSPTYSGILYNEQFF. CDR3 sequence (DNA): TGTGCCAGCTCTCCTACCTATAGCGGGATCCTCTACAATGAGCAGTTCTTC.

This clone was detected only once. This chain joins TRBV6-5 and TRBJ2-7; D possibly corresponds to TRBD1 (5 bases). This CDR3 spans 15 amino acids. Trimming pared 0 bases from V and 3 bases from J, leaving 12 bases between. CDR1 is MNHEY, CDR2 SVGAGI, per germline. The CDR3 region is CASSYSPTANYEQYF. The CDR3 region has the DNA TGTGCCAGCAGTTACTCGCCGACAGCGAACTACGAGCAGTACTTC.

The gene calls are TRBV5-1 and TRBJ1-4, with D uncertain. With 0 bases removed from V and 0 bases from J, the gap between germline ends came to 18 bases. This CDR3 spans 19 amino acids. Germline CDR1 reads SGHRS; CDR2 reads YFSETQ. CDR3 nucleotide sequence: TGCGCCAGCAGCTTGGTACGGGAAAGGGTAGTAGCAACTAATGAAAAACTGTTTTTT. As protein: CASSLVRERVVATNEKLFF.

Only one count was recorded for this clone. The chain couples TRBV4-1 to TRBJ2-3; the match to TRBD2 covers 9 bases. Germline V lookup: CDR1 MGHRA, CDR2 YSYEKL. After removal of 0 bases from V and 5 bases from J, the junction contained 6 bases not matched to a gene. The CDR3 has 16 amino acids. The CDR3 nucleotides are TGCGCCAGCAGCCAAGAGGGCGGGAGGGCCATAGATACGCAGTATTTT. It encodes CASSQEGGRAIDTQYF.

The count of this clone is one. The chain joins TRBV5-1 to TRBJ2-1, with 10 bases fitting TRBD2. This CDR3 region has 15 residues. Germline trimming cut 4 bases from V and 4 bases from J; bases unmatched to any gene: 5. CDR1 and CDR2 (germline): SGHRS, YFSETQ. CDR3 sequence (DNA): TGCGCCAGCAGCAAGGGACTAGCGTATTACAATGAGCAGTTCTTC. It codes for CASSKGLAYYNEQFF.

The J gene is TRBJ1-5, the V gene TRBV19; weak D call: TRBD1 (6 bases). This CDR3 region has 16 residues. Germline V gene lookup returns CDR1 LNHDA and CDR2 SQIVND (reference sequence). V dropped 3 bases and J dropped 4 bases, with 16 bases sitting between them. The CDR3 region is CASSIFGGPSNQPQHF. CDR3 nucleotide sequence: TGTGCCAGTAGTATTTTTGGGGGCCCGTCTAATCAGCCCCAGCATTTT.

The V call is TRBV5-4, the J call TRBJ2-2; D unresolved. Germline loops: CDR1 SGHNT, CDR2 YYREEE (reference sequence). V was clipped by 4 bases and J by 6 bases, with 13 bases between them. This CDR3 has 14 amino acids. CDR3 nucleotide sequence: TGTGCCAGCAGCCCCGGTGTTAAGCCCGGGGAGCTGTTTTTT. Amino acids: CASSPGVKPGELFF. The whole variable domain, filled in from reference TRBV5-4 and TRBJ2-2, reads ETGVTQSPTHLIKTRGQQVTLRCSSQSGHNTVSWYQQALGQGPQFIFQYYREEENGRGNFPPRFSGLQFPNYSSELNVNALELDDSALYLCASSPGVKPGELFFGEGSRLTVL.

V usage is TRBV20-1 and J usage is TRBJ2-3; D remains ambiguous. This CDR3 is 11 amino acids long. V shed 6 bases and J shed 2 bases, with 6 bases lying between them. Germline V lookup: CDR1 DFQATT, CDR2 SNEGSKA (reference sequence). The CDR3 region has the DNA TGCAGTGCCCCCCCCACAGATACGCAGTATTTT. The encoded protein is CSAPPTDTQYF.

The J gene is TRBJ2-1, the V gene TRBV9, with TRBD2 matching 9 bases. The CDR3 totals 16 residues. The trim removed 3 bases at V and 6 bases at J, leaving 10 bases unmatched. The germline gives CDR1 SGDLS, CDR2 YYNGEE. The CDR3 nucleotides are TGTGCCAGCAGCGACTTCCCGGGACTAGCCACCAATGAGCAGTTCTTC. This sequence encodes CASSDFPGLATNEQFF.

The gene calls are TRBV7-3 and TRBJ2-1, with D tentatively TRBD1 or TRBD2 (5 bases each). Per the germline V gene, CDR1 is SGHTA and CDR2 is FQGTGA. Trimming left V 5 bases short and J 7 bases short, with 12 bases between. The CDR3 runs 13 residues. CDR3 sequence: CASSPTWGNEQFF. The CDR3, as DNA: TGTGCCAGCAGCCCCACCTGGGGGAATGAGCAGTTCTTC. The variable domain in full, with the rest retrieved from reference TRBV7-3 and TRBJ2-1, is GAGVSQTPSNKVTEKGKYVELRCDPISGHTALYWYRQSLGQGPEFLIYFQGTGAADDSGLPNDRFFAVRPEGSVSTLKIQRTERGDSAVYLCASSPTWGNEQFFGPGTRLTVL.

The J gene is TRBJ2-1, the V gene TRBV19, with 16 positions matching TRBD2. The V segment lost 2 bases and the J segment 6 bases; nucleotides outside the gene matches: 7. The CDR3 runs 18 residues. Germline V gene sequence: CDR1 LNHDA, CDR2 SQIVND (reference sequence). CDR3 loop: CASSISLGTSGRGNEQFF. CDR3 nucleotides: TGTGCCAGTAGTATATCCCTCGGGACTAGCGGGAGGGGCAATGAGCAGTTCTTC.

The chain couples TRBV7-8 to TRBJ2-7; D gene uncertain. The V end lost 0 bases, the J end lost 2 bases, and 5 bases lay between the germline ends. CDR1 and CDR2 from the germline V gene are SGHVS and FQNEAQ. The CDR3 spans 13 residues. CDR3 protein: CASSLADTYEQYF. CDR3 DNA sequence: TGTGCCAGCAGCTTAGCAGACACCTACGAGCAGTACTTC.

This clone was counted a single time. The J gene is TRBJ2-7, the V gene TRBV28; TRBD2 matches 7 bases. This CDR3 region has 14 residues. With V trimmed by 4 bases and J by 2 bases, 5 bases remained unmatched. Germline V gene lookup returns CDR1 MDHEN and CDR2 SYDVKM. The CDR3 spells CASSYTSDPYEQYF. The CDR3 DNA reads TGTGCCAGCAGTTACACTAGCGACCCCTACGAGCAGTACTTC.

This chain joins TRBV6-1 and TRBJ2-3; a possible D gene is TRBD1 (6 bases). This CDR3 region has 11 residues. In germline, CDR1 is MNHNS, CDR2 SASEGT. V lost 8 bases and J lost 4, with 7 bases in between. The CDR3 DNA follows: TGTGCCAGCCAGGGGCCAGATACGCAGTATTTT. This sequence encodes CASQGPDTQYF.

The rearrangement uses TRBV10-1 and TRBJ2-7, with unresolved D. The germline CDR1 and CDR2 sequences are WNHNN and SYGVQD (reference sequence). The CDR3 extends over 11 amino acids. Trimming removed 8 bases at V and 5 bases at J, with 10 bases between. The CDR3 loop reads CASGSTNEQYF. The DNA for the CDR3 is TGCGCCAGCGGATCTACTAACGAGCAGTACTTC.

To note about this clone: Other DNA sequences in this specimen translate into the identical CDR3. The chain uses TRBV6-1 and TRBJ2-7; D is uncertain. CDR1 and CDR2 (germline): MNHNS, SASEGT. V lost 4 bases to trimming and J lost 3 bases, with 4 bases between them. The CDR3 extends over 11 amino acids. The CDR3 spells CASSGGYEQYF. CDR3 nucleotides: TGTGCCAGCAGTGGGGGCTACGAGCAGTACTTC.

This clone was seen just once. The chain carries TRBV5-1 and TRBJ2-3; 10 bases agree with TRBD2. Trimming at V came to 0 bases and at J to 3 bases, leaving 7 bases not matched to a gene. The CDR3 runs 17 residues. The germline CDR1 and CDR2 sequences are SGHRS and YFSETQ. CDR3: CASSLVPSGSGTDTQYF. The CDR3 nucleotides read TGCGCCAGCAGCTTGGTACCTAGCGGGAGTGGTACAGATACGCAGTATTTT.

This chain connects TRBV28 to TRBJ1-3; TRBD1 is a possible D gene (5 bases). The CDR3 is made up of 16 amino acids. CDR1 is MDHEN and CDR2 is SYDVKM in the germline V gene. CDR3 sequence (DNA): TGTGCAGTCAATCGGGGCAGGGTGAGCTCTGGAAACACCATATATTTT. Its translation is CAVNRGRVSSGNTIYF.